Described below is a single T cell receptor (beta chain) sequence and its context. The specificity of this receptor is unknown. Per-base quality was not reported, and no clone a single base away is much larger than it. These data belong to a study of shared clonotypes between healthy human individuals (dated by TCRdb to 2020 to 2022). For the wider study: A couple of women and a few men aged 18 to 49 years were included in the cohort. To increase sequencing depth and limit assay-specific biases, TCR repertoire library preparation and sequencing were carried out by different laboratories using diverse techniques. Each donor's leukapheresis produced roughly between roughly 0.9 and 8.9 billion PBMCs. To estimate repertoire size and how much clonotype sharing occurs between individuals, the study deeply sequenced the blood TCR repertoires of several healthy adults. For each donor, CD4 naive and CD4 memory were each given three plates, CD8 naive was given two plates, and CD8 memory was given one plate.

From the cysteine up to the phenylalanine, the CDR3 has a length of 13 residues. The only DNA kept is the CDR3, 39 bases in frame from the first base. V is reduced by 6 bases and J by 2 bases, leaving a spacing of 11 bases between them. As encoded in the germline V gene, CDR1 is ENHRY while CDR2 is SYGVKD. Using the deep immunoSEQ assay, multiplex PCR amplified TCR CDR3 regions from genomic DNA. Extracted genomic DNA from each cell subset was distributed evenly across all wells of several immunoSEQ 96-well plates, and each plate was treated as a replicate. Each replicate PCR for sorted subsets received around 200 ng genomic DNA, equal to about 30,000 T cell genomes. The purified libraries were quantified using a Qubit 3.0 fluorometer, sized with a Bioanalyzer 2100, and then quantified again using the KAPA Library Quantification kit. Every immunoSEQ 96-well plate was sequenced on a dedicated single-read 150-cycle Illumina NextSeq 550 flow cell. In the original analysis: Because the immunoSEQ output held only junctional sequences and lacked quality scores, the filtering could not match the filtering applied to full-length reads. Sequences were annotated with PyIR, a Python wrapper for IgBLAST v1.9, using IMGT germline references to assign V/J genes and CDR3. Reads with weak V/J assignments (E-value above 1e-6), missing CDR3, stop codons, out-of-frame junctions, or ambiguous translated residues were removed. V3J clonotypes were defined as sequences sharing the same inferred V gene, J gene, and CDR3 amino acid sequence. Percentage overlap between repertoires was computed as shared unique clonotypes divided by the size of the smaller repertoire. Three approaches were used to assess repertoire richness: RTK rarefaction, the Chao1 estimator, and Recon v2.1 estimates of unobserved clonotypes. Generation probabilities for all TCRbeta clonotypes obtained by the gDNA method from several donors were computed using OLGA. Sourced from immuneACCESS, this table was stored by TCRdb with only in-frame sequences that have V and J called. A share of the clones is absent; for the studies checked, an unresolved V gene accounts for under half, and the remainder has no known explanation. The V and J calls and clone size are taken from that table; D and trimming were inferred from the DNA. The sample table holds 2 million to 2.5 million clones, of which 93% were seen once. Clones ranked in the top ten supply 0.39% of the sample.

The donors were healthy, HIV-negative adults with no recently reported acute infections or vaccinations. Every donor was a Caucasian adult residing in Nashville, Tennessee, USA. CD4+ T cells were enriched through magnetic negative selection, after which naive cells were positively selected on CD45RA and the remaining negative fraction served as the memory subset. Blood was collected by leukapheresis, and PBMCs were isolated by Ficoll-Histopaque density gradient centrifugation and then cryopreserved in liquid nitrogen vapor phase. Analytical flow cytometry was used to check the purity and quantity of every magnetically sorted T cell population. Genomic DNA was isolated from every sorted fraction and measured by UV absorbance on a Nanodrop 2000c. What the work shows at the level of the full study, not this receptor alone: Naive subsets generally had larger estimated clonotype richness than memory subsets did. Sampling was restricted to blood, and TCR repertoires in tissues likely differ from the TCR repertoires found in blood. Roughly 5% of naive CD4, 3.5% of naive CD8, 2.3% of memory CD4, and 0.4% of memory CD8 clonotypes were shared across several donors. Rarefaction of sorted-subset datasets indicated incomplete sequencing despite the large sequencing depth. Compared with non-shared clonotypes, clonotypes shared by all four sorted-subset donors had higher generation probabilities. Because the study included a small number of donors, the genetic and exposure-history diversity represented was limited. Pairwise subsampling indicated that sequencing depth was expected to affect the degree of clonotype sharing among donors.

The V gene is TRBV10-3 and the J gene is TRBJ2-7; confidence is insufficient to name the D gene. Sequenced input: naive CD4+ T cells from PBMCs. What the cell subset or site label conveys for this sample: CD45RA+ positively selected. The receptor was isolated from a man aged 18 to 30 in good health. Some clones in this sample may be carry-over from other donors' samples. The CDR3 corresponds to CAISPGSTYEQYF. The nucleotides read TGTGCCATCAGCCCCGGTTCCACCTACGAGCAGTACTTC.